The 17 T cell receptor beta chains reported below all come from one sample, sequenced in a study of CD8+CD57+ T cells in acquired aplastic anemia. Patients chosen for sequencing had CD8+CD57+ cells that had expanded, as shown by flow cytometry. It was genomic DNA that served as the template for profiling TCR beta VDJ and CDR3. TCRdb redid the calling of the reads with MiXCR, one entry per CDR3 protein. The sample has about 40,000 distinct CDR3 sequences; roughly three fifths are singletons. Sequenced input: sorted CD4+, CD8+, or CD8+CD57+ T cells (not recorded which) from PBMCs. These receptors were obtained from a human donor with aplastic anemia.

This clonotype was counted between two and nine times. The rearrangement links TRBV15 to TRBJ1-5, with D uncertain. Germline-derived CDR1 and CDR2 are LNHNV and YYDKDF (reference sequence). This CDR3 contains 16 residues. Trimming removed 4 bases from V and 1 base from J, with 14 bases in between. Written as DNA, the CDR3 is TGTGCCACCAGCATTCGGCGGGGTGAGAGCAATCAGCCCCAGCATTTT. Its protein product is CATSIRRGESNQPQHF.

This clonotype was observed a few times. V usage is TRBV15 and J usage is TRBJ2-5; TRBD2 matches at 8 bases. Trimming at V came to 1 base and at J to 3 bases, leaving 1 base not matched to a gene. CDR1 is LNHNV, CDR2 YYDKDF, per germline (reference sequence). The CDR3 has 14 amino acids. CDR3 nucleotides: TGTGCCACCAGCAGAGTAGCGGGGAAAGAGACCCAGTACTTC. Protein: CATSRVAGKETQYF.

The count of this clonotype is one. The chain joins TRBV19 to TRBJ2-7, with no clear D. The germline V gene has CDR1 LNHDA and CDR2 SQIVND (reference sequence). Deletions cut 6 bases from V and 2 bases from J, with 14 bases between. This CDR3 has 14 amino acids. The CDR3 here is CASSPRTRTYEQYF. The CDR3 nucleotides are TGTGCCAGTAGCCCTCGGACCCGAACCTACGAGCAGTACTTC.

This CDR3 is CSVEEPSGGNNEQFF. CDR3 sequence (DNA): TGCAGCGTTGAAGAGCCTAGCGGGGGGAACAATGAGCAGTTCTTC. V usage is TRBV29-1 and J usage is TRBJ2-1; 11 nucleotides agree with TRBD2. V lost 0 bases to trimming and J lost 5 bases; unmatched junction nucleotides: 3. The CDR3 is 15 amino acids. Germline V lookup: CDR1 SQVTM, CDR2 ANQGSEA.

The J gene is TRBJ2-7, the V gene TRBV7-2; possibly TRBD1 for D (5 bases). Deletions cut 8 bases from V and 1 base from J, with 12 bases between. The CDR3 contains 13 residues. Germline V CDR1 and CDR2: SGHTA, FQGNSA. Here the CDR3 DNA reads TGTGCCAGCGCAAGTGGGGCTTCCTACGAGCAGTACTTC. Translated: CASASGASYEQYF.

This chain uses TRBV9 with TRBJ1-6; possibly TRBD1 for D (5 bases). V lost 0 bases and J 10 bases, leaving 17 bases between the germline ends. In germline, CDR1 is SGDLS, CDR2 YYNGEE. The CDR3 is 16 residues long. CDR3 region: CASSVALGGVGSPLHF. DNA of the CDR3: TGTGCCAGCAGCGTAGCCCTCGGGGGAGTGGGCTCACCCCTCCACTTT.

As to this clonotype: Because the CDR3 is missing its conserved closing phenylalanine or tryptophan, this is likely a read error. The rearrangement joins TRBV6-1 to TRBJ2-1, with D perhaps TRBD2 (7 bases). V was pared by 5 bases and J by 8 bases, with 10 bases between. CDR1 and CDR2 (germline): MNHNS, SASEGT. The CDR3 has 12 amino acids. The CDR3 DNA is TGTGCCAGCAGTCTAGGGGGGGATGAGCAGTTCCTC. Its protein product is CASSLGGDEQFL.

This clonotype appeared a few times. The chain uses TRBV3-1 and TRBJ2-5, with D perhaps TRBD1 (6 bases). Germline CDR1 and CDR2: LGHDT and YNNKEL (reference sequence). V was shortened by 5 bases and J by 0 bases, with 25 bases between the two germline ends. The CDR3 length is 19 residues. CDR3 sequence: CASSSRKIYREIYQETQYF. DNA for the CDR3: TGTGCCAGCAGCAGCCGCAAGATTTACAGGGAGATATACCAAGAGACCCAGTACTTC.

V gene TRBV29-1 combines with J gene TRBJ2-7; weak D call: TRBD2 (6 bases). The CDR3 is 13 residues long. V was shortened by 4 bases and J by 0 bases, with 10 bases between the two germline ends. The V gene's germline CDR1 is SQVTM and CDR2 ANQGSEA. CDR3 residues: CSVVPGDSYEQYF. DNA of the CDR3: TGCAGCGTTGTTCCGGGGGACTCCTACGAGCAGTACTTC.

This clonotype was found many times. The chain employs TRBV20-1 and TRBJ2-7, with D possibly matching TRBD2 (5 bases). Germline CDR1 reads DFQATT; CDR2 reads SNEGSKA (reference sequence). CDR3 length: 13 amino acids. V dropped 7 bases and J dropped 5 bases, with 18 bases sitting between them. CDR3: CSVEGYDDNEQYF. The CDR3 DNA reads as TGCAGTGTTGAGGGCTACGATGATAACGAGCAGTACTTC.

The V call is TRBV19, the J call TRBJ1-5, with 10 positions matching TRBD1. CDR3 length equals 14 residues. The germline gives CDR1 LNHDA, CDR2 SQIVND (reference sequence). V dropped 4 bases and J dropped 8; count of bases not matched to a gene: 5. This CDR3 is CASSRTGGVEPQHF. The DNA for the CDR3 is TGTGCCAGTAGTAGGACAGGGGGTGTGGAGCCCCAGCATTTT.

Concerning this clonotype itself: The CDR3 end shows no conserved phenylalanine or tryptophan, and so a read error is likely. The rearrangement links TRBV4-1 to TRBJ1-4, with D possibly being TRBD1 (5 bases). Germline CDR1 reads MGHRA; CDR2 reads YSYEKL. V shed 2 bases and J shed 6 bases, with 28 bases lying between them. The CDR3 spans 20 residues. The chain's CDR3 is CASSQRKTGTWATTDEKLFL. The DNA for the CDR3 is TGCGCCAGCAGCCAAAGGAAAACCGGGACCTGGGCCACCACTGATGAAAAACTGTTTCTT.

This chain connects TRBV9 to TRBJ1-2; 7 bases map to TRBD1. The CDR3 is 13 residues long. Trimming at V came to 3 bases and at J to 8 bases, leaving 7 bases not matched to a gene. Germline V gene data show CDR1 as SGDLS and CDR2 as YYNGEE. CDR3 region: CASSATGLEGYTF. CDR3 DNA: TGTGCCAGCAGCGCGACAGGGCTGGAAGGCTACACCTTC.

This clonotype has more than one count but fewer than ten. A much more abundant neighbour one base away suggests this may be a read error. No conserved phenylalanine or tryptophan is present at the end of the CDR3, so a read error is the likely explanation. This sequence joins TRBV15 and TRBJ1-2, with D uncertain. Germline CDR1 LNHNV, CDR2 YYDKDF (reference sequence). Trimming removed 5 bases from V and 4 bases from J, with 17 bases in between. This CDR3 has 15 residues. CDR3 nucleotides: TGTGCCACCAGCGATCACCTTAGAGGACCCTATGGCTACACCGTC. It specifies CATSDHLRGPYGYTV.

In this sample, this clonotype turned up a few times. The chain carries TRBV24-1 and TRBJ2-7, with a weak D call TRBD2 (5 bases). This CDR3 is 15 amino acids long. V was shortened by 1 base and J by 5 bases, with 14 bases between the two germline ends. Germline-derived CDR1 and CDR2 are KGHDR and SFDVKD. This CDR3 is CATSDFEAGHDEQYF. The DNA of the CDR3 is TGTGCCACCAGTGATTTCGAGGCGGGCCACGACGAGCAGTACTTC.

The J gene is TRBJ2-7, the V gene TRBV20-1; 11 bases match TRBD2. This CDR3 spans 14 amino acids. The J segment lost 5 bases and the V segment lost 1 base, leaving 4 bases of the junction unmatched. From germline, CDR1 is DFQATT and CDR2 SNEGSKA (reference sequence). This CDR3 is CSARALAGVHEQYF. The DNA of the CDR3 is TGCAGTGCTAGAGCACTAGCGGGAGTACACGAGCAGTACTTC.

With regard to this clonotype: Germline is not matched at one junction end, which may reflect a read error. The J gene is TRBJ2-7, the V gene TRBV13, with 10 bases aligning to TRBD1. The CDR3 is 14 amino acids. Germline V lookup: CDR1 PRHDT, CDR2 FYEKMQ (reference sequence). CDR3 coding DNA: TGCGCCAGCAGTTACCGGGACAGGGGTTGGGAGCAGTACTTC. Translated: CASSYRDRGWEQYF.